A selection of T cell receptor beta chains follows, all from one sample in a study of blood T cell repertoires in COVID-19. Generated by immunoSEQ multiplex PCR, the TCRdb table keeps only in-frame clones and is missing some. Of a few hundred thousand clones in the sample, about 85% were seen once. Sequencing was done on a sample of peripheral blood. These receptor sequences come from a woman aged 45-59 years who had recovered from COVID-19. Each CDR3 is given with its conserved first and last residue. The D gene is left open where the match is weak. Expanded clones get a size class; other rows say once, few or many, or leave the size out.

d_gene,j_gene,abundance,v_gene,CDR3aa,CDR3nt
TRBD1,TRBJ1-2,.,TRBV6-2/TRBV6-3,CASSYGQVYGYTF,TGTGCCAGCAGCTATGGACAGGTCTATGGCTACACCTTC
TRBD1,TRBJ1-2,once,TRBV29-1,CSVGSRTGMSGYTF,TGCAGCGTTGGGAGCCGGACAGGGATGTCCGGCTACACCTTC
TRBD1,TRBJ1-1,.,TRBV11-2,CASSFTGQGNTEAFF,TGTGCCAGCAGCTTCACGGGACAGGGGAACACTGAAGCTTTCTTT
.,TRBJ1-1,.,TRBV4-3,CASSQEHLNTEAFF,TGCGCCAGCAGCCAAGAACACCTGAACACTGAAGCTTTCTTT
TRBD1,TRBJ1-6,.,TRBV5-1,CASSLGTGTNSPLHF,TGCGCCAGCAGCTTGGGGACAGGTACCAATTCACCCCTCCACTTT
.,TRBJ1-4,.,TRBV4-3,CASSPGGSSWGEKLFF,TGCGCCAGCAGCCCAGGCGGGTCTTCTTGGGGTGAAAAACTGTTTTTT
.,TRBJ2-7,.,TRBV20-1,CSASGLAGRNYEQYF,TGCAGTGCTAGTGGTCTGGCGGGACGGAACTACGAGCAGTACTTC
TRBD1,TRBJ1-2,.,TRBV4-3,CASSPTGQGRGYTF,TGCGCCAGCAGCCCTACGGGACAGGGAAGAGGCTACACCTTC
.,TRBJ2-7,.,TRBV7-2,CASSFTGISYEQYF,TGTGCCAGCAGTTTCACAGGGATCTCCTACGAGCAGTACTTC
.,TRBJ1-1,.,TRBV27,CASSSSERTVEAFF,TGTGCCAGCAGTTCCTCAGAGCGGACAGTAGAAGCTTTCTTT
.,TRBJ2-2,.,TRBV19,CASTPIGGANTGELFF,TGTGCCAGTACTCCCATTGGGGGCGCGAACACCGGGGAGCTGTTTTTT
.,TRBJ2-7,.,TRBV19,CASTSGITYEQYF,.
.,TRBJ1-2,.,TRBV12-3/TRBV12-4,CASTMTQGNGYTF,TGTGCCAGCACCATGACGCAGGGGAATGGCTACACCTTC
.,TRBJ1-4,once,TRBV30,CAWSPRSVEKLFF,TGTGCCTGGAGTCCTCGTTCAGTTGAAAAACTGTTTTTT
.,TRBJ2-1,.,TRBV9,CASSPSGTFSYNEQFF,TGTGCCAGCAGCCCCTCCGGGACATTTTCCTACAATGAGCAGTTCTTC
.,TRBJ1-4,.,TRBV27,CASSPLRLMGGSTNEKLFF,TGTGCCAGCAGTCCCTTACGGTTGATGGGAGGCTCAACTAATGAAAAACTGTTTTTT
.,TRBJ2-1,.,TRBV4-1,CASSRGLSSYNEQFF,TGCGCCAGCAGCCGAGGCCTGAGCTCCTACAATGAGCAGTTCTTC
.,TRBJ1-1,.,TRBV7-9,CASSYGQNTEAFF,TGTGCCAGCAGCTACGGTCAGAACACTGAAGCTTTCTTT
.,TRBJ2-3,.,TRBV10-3,CATTRASTDTQYF,TGTGCCACCACGCGGGCAAGCACAGATACGCAGTATTTT
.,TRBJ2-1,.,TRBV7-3,CASSLEPSWWSDEQFF,TGTGCCAGCAGCTTGGAGCCCTCCTGGTGGAGCGATGAGCAGTTCTTC
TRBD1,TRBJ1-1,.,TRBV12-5,CASAWNRGPGTEAFF,TGTGCTAGTGCGTGGAACAGGGGGCCGGGGACTGAAGCTTTCTTT
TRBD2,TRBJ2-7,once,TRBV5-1,CASSLPREGEQYF,TGCGCCAGCAGCTTGCCGCGGGAGGGTGAGCAGTACTTC